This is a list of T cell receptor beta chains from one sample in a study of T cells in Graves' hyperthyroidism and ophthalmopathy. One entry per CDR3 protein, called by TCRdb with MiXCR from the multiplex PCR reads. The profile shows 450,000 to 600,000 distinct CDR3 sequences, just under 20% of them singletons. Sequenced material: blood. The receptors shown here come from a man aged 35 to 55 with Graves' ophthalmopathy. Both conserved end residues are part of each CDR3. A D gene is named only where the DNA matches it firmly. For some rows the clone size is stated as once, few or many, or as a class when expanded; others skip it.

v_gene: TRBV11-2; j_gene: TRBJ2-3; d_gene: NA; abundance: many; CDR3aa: CASSLASTLSTDTQYF; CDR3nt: TGTGCCAGCAGCTTAGCGAGCACACTAAGCACAGATACGCAGTATTTT
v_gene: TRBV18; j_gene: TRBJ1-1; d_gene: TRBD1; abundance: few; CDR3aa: CASLRDRGSNRDTEAFF; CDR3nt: TGTGCCAGCCTCCGGGACAGGGGTTCTAATAGGGACACTGAAGCTTTCTTT
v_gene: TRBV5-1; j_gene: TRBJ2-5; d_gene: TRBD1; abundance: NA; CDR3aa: CASSYQAGQGETQYF; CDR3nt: TGCGCCAGCAGCTATCAGGCCGGACAGGGAGAGACCCAGTACTTC
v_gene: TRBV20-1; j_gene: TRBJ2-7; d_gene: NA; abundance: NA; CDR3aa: CSAIRDGAYEQYF; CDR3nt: TGCAGTGCTATTAGGGACGGGGCCTACGAGCAGTACTTC
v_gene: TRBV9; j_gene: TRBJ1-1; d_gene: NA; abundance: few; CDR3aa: CASSVALGTEAFF; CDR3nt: TGTGCCAGCAGCGTAGCGTTGGGGACTGAAGCTTTCTTT
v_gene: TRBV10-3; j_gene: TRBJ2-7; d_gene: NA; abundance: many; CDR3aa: CAISDWDYEQYF; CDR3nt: TGTGCCATCAGTGATTGGGACTACGAGCAGTACTTC
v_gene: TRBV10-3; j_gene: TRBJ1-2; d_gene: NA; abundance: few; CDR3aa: CAISERTENGYTF; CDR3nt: TGTGCCATCAGTGAGAGGACAGAAAATGGCTACACCTTC
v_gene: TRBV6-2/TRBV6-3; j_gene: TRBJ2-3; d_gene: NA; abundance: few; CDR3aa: CASCGAGADTQYF; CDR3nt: TGTGCCAGCTGCGGGGCAGGGGCAGATACGCAGTATTTT
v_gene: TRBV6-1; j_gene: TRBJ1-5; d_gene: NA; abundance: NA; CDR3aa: CASKRQAGQPQHF; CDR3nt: TGTGCCAGCAAGCGACAGGCAGGGCAGCCCCAGCATTTT
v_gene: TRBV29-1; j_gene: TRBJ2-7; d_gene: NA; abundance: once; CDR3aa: CSVYTGWSSYEQYF; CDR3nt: TGCAGCGTTTATACAGGGTGGAGCTCCTACGAGCAGTACTTC
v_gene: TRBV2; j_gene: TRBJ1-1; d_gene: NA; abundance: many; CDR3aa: CASNGNTEAFF; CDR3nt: TGTGCCAGCAACGGGAACACTGAAGCTTTCTTT
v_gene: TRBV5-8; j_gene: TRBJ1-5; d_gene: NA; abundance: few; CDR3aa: CASSLDRSTPQHF; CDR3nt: TGTGCCAGCAGCTTGGACAGGTCTACGCCCCAGCATTTT
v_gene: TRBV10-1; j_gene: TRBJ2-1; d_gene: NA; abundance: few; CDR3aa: CASSDSGRRSSYNEQFF; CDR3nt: TGCGCCAGCAGTGACTCAGGACGTCGGAGCTCCTACAATGAGCAGTTCTTC
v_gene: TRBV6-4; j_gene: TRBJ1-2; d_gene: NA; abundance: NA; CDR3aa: CASRPSGAYNYGYTF; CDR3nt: TGTGCCAGCAGGCCCTCAGGGGCCTATAACTATGGCTACACCTTC
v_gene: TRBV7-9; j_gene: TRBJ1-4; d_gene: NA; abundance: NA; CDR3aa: CASSPSSGEKLFF; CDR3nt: TGTGCCAGCAGCCCTTCCAGCGGTGAAAAACTGTTTTTT
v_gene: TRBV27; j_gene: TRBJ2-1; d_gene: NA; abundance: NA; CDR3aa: CASSLSSYNEQLF; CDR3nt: TGTGCCAGCAGTCTGAGTTCCTACAATGAGCAGCTCTTC
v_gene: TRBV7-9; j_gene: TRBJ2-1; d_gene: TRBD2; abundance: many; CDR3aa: CASSLPTRGGPWHEQFF; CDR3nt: TGTGCCAGCAGCTTACCTACTCGGGGAGGGCCTTGGCATGAGCAGTTCTTC
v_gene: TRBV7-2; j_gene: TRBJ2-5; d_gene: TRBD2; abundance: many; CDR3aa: CASRSSGGAEKTQYF; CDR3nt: TGTGCCAGCAGATCTAGCGGGGGGGCCGAAAAGACCCAGTACTTC
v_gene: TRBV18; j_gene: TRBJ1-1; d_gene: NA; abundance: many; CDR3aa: CASSPEGGARTEAFF; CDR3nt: TGTGCCAGCTCACCTGAAGGGGGGGCACGGACTGAAGCTTTCTTT
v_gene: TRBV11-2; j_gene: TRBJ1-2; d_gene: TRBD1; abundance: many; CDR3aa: CASSLAGTGWGYTF; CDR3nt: TGTGCCAGCAGCTTAGCCGGGACAGGCTGGGGCTACACCTTC
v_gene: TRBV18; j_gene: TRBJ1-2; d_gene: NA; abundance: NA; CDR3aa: CASSPEPYGYTF; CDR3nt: TGTGCCAGCTCACCCGAACCCTATGGCTACACCTTC
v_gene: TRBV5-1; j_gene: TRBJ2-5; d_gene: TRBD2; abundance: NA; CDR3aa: CASSPLAGGGQETQYF; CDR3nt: TGCGCCAGCAGCCCCCTAGCGGGAGGGGGCCAAGAGACCCAGTACTTC
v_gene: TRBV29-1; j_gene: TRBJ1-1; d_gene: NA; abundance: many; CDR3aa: CSVESPENTEAFF; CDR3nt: TGCAGCGTTGAATCCCCAGAGAACACTGAAGCTTTCTTT
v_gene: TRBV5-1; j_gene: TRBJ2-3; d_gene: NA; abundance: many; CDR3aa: CASSPSTEYTDTQYF; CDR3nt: TGCGCCAGCAGCCCTTCGACAGAATACACAGATACGCAGTATTTT
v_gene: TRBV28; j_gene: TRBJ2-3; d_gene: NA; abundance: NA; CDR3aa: CASSSPGGGTWYF; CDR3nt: TGTGCCAGCAGTTCCCCGGGCGGCGGGACCTGGTATTTT
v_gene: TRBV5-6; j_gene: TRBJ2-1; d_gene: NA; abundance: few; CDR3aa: CASSLAVGALYNEQFF; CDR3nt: TGTGCCAGCAGCTTGGCGGTGGGGGCCTTATACAATGAGCAGTTCTTC
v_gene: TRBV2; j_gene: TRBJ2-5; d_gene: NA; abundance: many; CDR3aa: CASSEYGQQETQYF; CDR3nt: TGTGCCAGCAGTGAATATGGCCAACAAGAGACCCAGTACTTC
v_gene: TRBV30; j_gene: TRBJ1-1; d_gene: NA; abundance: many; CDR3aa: CAWQDSSNTEAFF; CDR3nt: TGTGCCTGGCAGGACAGTTCGAACACTGAAGCTTTCTTT
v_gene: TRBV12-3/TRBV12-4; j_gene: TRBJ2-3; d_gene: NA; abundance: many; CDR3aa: CASSKSISTDTQYF; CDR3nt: TGTGCCAGCAGTAAAAGTATCAGTACAGATACGCAGTATTTT
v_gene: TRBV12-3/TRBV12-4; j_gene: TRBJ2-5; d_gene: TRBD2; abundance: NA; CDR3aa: CASSTLAGGPGETQYF; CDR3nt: TGTGCCAGCAGTACCCTAGCGGGAGGGCCGGGGGAGACCCAGTACTTC
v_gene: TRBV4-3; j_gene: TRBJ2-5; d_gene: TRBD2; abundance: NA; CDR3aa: CASSQGLRGGGETQYF; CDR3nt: TGCGCCAGCAGCCAAGGCCTACGGGGCGGGGGTGAGACCCAGTACTTC
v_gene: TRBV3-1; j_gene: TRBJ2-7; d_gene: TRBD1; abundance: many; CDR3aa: CASSQDGGTGGLEQYF; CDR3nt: TGTGCCAGCAGCCAAGACGGAGGGACAGGGGGCCTCGAGCAGTACTTC
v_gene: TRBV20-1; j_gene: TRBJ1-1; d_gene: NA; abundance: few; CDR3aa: CSASATGPLNTEAFF; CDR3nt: TGCAGTGCTAGTGCCACAGGGCCGTTGAACACTGAAGCTTTCTTT
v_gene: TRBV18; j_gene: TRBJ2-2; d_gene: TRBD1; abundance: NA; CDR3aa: CASSPQGQGPSLRDTGELFF; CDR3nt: TGTGCCAGCTCACCACAAGGACAGGGACCATCCCTGCGGGACACCGGGGAGCTGTTTTTT
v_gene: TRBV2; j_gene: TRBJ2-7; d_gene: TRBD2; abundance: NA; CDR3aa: CASSMRETFYEQYF; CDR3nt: TGTGCCAGCAGTATGCGGGAGACTTTTTACGAGCAGTACTTC
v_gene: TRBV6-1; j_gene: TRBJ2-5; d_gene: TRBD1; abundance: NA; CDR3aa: CASSEGLLGGRVRKTQYF; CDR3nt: TGTGCCAGCAGTGAAGGCCTCTTAGGGGGCAGGGTAAGGAAGACCCAGTACTTC
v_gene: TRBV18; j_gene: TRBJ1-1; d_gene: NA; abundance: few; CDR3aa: CASTNRGQNTEASF; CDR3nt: TGTGCCAGCACGAACCGCGGACAGAACACTGAAGCTTCCTTT
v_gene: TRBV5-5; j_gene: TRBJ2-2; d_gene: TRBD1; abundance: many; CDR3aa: CASSLAGGGELFF; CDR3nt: TGTGCCAGCAGCTTGGCAGGGGGCGGGGAGCTGTTTTTT
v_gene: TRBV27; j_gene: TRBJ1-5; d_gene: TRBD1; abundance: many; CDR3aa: CASSSRTGGNQPQHF; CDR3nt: TGTGCCAGCAGTTCCCGGACAGGGGGCAATCAGCCCCAGCATTTT
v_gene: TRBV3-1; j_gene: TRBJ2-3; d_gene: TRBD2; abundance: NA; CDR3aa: CASSQSQRGGTDTQYF; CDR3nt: TGTGCCAGCAGCCAAAGTCAGCGGGGGGGCACAGATACGCAGTATTTT
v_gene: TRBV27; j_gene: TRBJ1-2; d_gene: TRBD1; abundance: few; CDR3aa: CASSSPPDRGLDGYTF; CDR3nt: TGTGCCAGCAGTTCCCCCCCTGACAGGGGCTTAGATGGCTACACCTTC
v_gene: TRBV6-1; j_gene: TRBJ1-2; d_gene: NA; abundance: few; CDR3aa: CASSPGWGADYGYTF; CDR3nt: TGTGCCAGCAGCCCCGGGTGGGGCGCGGACTATGGCTACACCTTC
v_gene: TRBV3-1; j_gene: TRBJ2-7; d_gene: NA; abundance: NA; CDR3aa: CASSQDGRKQYF; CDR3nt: TGTGCCAGCAGCCAAGACGGGCGAAAGCAGTACTTC
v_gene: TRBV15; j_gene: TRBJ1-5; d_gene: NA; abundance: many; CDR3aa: CATSRDLGYQPQHF; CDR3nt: TGTGCCACCAGCAGAGATTTGGGGTATCAGCCCCAGCATTTT
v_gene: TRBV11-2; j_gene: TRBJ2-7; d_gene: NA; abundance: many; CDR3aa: CASSPGYYEQYF; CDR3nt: TGTGCCAGCAGCCCGGGGTATTACGAGCAGTACTTC
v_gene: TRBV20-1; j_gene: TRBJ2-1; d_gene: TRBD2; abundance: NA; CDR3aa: CSGSSGSVADNEQFF; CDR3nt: TGCAGTGGATCTAGCGGGAGTGTGGCGGACAATGAGCAGTTCTTC